These 14 T cell receptor beta chains share one sample of origin, sequenced in a study of shared clonotypes between healthy human individuals. Produced via immunoSEQ multiplex PCR; TCRdb's table is partial and in-frame only. The table shows over a million clones, with 78% occurring only once. The sample taken for sequencing was memory CD4+ T cells from PBMCs. Subset described: CD45RA-negative fraction. Receptors were obtained from a man between 18 and 35 years old in good health. Some clones in this sample may be carry-over from other donors' samples.

A note on this clone: The sample contains more than one DNA sequence encoding this CDR3. This chain joins TRBV5-1 and TRBJ2-5; perhaps TRBD1 as D (5 bases). The ends were cut back, 4 bases at V and 5 bases at J, with 9 bases in the middle. CDR1 and CDR2 (germline): SGHRS, YFSETQ. The CDR3 is 12 residues long. The CDR3 nucleotides read TGCGCCAGCAGCCCACCAGGGGAGACCCAGTACTTC. This encodes CASSPPGETQYF.

To note about this clone: Additional DNA sequences in this sample encode the identical CDR3. The chain uses TRBV5-1 and TRBJ1-1, with unresolved D. The length of the CDR3 is 14 residues. Germline CDR1 reads SGHRS; CDR2 reads YFSETQ. V lost 0 bases and J 0 bases, leaving 6 bases between the germline ends. The chain's CDR3 is CASSLDSLNTEAFF. Written as DNA, the CDR3 is TGCGCCAGCAGCTTGGACAGTTTGAACACTGAAGCTTTCTTT.

This CDR3 reads CASSASGTGVEKLFF. For the CDR3, the DNA is TGTGCCAGCAGCGCCTCCGGGACAGGGGTTGAAAAACTGTTTTTT. The rearrangement links TRBV7-9 to TRBJ1-4; 10 bases fit TRBD1. Trimming at V came to 5 bases and at J to 7 bases, leaving 7 bases not matched to a gene. The CDR3 length is 15 residues. CDR1 is SEHNR, CDR2 FQNEAQ, per germline (reference sequence).

Comments on this clone: A far larger clone is off by one base, so a read error is likely. The sample carries other DNA sequences with the same CDR3. This rearrangement joins TRBV5-1 to TRBJ2-7; D might be TRBD2 (6 bases). The CDR3 length is 15 residues. Germline V gene sequence: CDR1 SGHRS, CDR2 YFSETQ. The CDR3 DNA reads TGCGCCAGCCGACCCGGGACTTACAACTCCTATGAGCAGTACTTC. This codes for CASRPGTYNSYEQYF.

This clone was detected a few times. V gene TRBV4-3 combines with J gene TRBJ1-3; a possible D gene is TRBD1 (6 bases). The CDR3 totals 14 residues. Looked up from germline, CDR1 is LGHNA and CDR2 is YSLEER. With 4 bases removed from V and 2 bases from J, the gap between germline ends came to 9 bases. CDR3 loop: CASSLQGTGNTIYF. In DNA, the CDR3 is TGCGCCAGCAGCCTCCAGGGGACTGGAAACACCATATATTTT.

This chain uses TRBV10-3 with TRBJ2-1; D is perhaps TRBD1 (6 bases). This CDR3 comprises 15 residues. CDR1 and CDR2 (germline): ENHRY, SYGVKD. The V gene lost 6 bases and the J gene lost 3 bases, with 15 bases spanning the gap. CDR3 loop: CAIRTGQPGYNEQFF. CDR3 in DNA: TGTGCCATCAGGACCGGACAGCCGGGCTACAATGAGCAGTTCTTC.

The chain couples TRBV29-1 to TRBJ2-3, with 10 positions matching TRBD2. The CDR3 runs 15 residues. CDR1 and CDR2 from the germline V gene are SQVTM and ANQGSEA. Losses at the gene ends were 4 bases for V and 1 base for J; bases not matched to a gene: 5. The CDR3 protein is CSVVGLAGGTDTQYF. The CDR3 region has the DNA TGCAGCGTTGTGGGTCTAGCGGGAGGCACAGATACGCAGTATTTT.

V is TRBV18 and J is TRBJ1-1; D is undetermined. Trimming shortened V by 3 bases and J by 1 base, and 9 bases separated the two germline ends. CDR1 is KGHSH and CDR2 is LQKENI in the germline V gene. This CDR3 region has 14 residues. The CDR3 DNA sequence: TGTGCCAGCTCACCGGCAGTGAAGAACACTGAAGCTTTCTTT. This encodes CASSPAVKNTEAFF.

The V and J genes are TRBV5-1 and TRBJ2-3; D gene uncertain. The CDR3 sequence is 16 residues long. Deletions cut 0 bases from V and 0 bases from J, with 11 bases between. Germline CDR1 and CDR2: SGHRS and YFSETQ. CDR3 nucleotide sequence: TGCGCCAGCAGCTTGGGCATCTCTCCTAGCACAGATACGCAGTATTTT. Its translation: CASSLGISPSTDTQYF.

This clone was counted between two and nine times. V usage is TRBV28 and J usage is TRBJ1-2; tentatively, D is TRBD1 (6 bases). The ends were cut back, 6 bases at V and 2 bases at J, with 13 bases in the middle. CDR3 length: 14 amino acids. Germline lookup yields CDR1 MDHEN and CDR2 SYDVKM. The DNA for the CDR3 is TGTGCCAGCAGACCCCATAGGGGGAACTATGGCTACACCTTC. This translates into CASRPHRGNYGYTF.

This clone came up a few times. The CDR3 DNA sequence: TGTGCCACAACGGGACAGCCGGACACTGAAGCTTTCTTT. Its translation: CATTGQPDTEAFF. J is TRBJ1-1 and V is TRBV19, with 7 bases aligning to TRBD1. CDR3 length: 13 amino acids. Germline CDR1 LNHDA, CDR2 SQIVND (reference sequence). V gave up 10 bases and J gave up 3 bases; unmatched junction bases: 8. Full variable domain (missing parts from reference TRBV19 and TRBJ1-1): DGGITQSPKYLFRKEGQNVTLSCEQNLNHDAMYWYRQDPGQGLRLIYYSQIVNDFQKGDIAEGYSVSREKKESFPLTVTSAQKNPTAFYLCATTGQPDTEAFFGQGTRLTVV.

The CDR3 reads CASSLIHGIGTSTDTQYF. The CDR3 bases are TGTGCCAGCAGCTTAATTCACGGGATTGGGACTAGCACAGATACGCAGTATTTT. V gene TRBV7-2 combines with J gene TRBJ2-3, with D possibly being TRBD2 (6 bases). The CDR3 is 18 amino acids. Germline loops: CDR1 SGHTA, CDR2 FQGNSA. Trimming took 2 bases from V and 0 from J, leaving 18 bases between them.

This clone was observed once. The J gene is TRBJ2-7, the V gene TRBV19; D unresolved. In germline, CDR1 is LNHDA, CDR2 SQIVND (reference sequence). The V gene lost 0 bases and the J gene lost 3 bases, with 6 bases spanning the gap. The CDR3 totals 13 residues. CDR3 sequence reads: CASSIEGRYEQYF. The CDR3 DNA reads as TGTGCCAGTAGTATAGAAGGACGCTACGAGCAGTACTTC.

The rearrangement uses TRBV18 and TRBJ2-5; D is possibly TRBD2 (5 bases). The length of the CDR3 is 14 residues. V was pared by 1 base and J by 5 bases, with 11 bases between. Germline V gives CDR1 KGHSH, CDR2 LQKENI. The CDR3 DNA is TGTGCCAGCTCACCACAGGTGACTAAGGAGACCCAGTACTTC. Protein: CASSPQVTKETQYF. Full variable domain (missing parts from reference TRBV18 and TRBJ2-5): NAGVMQNPRHLVRRRGQEARLRCSPMKGHSHVYWYRQLPEEGLKFMVYLQKENIIDESGMPKERFSAEFPKEGPSILRIQQVVRGDSAAYFCASSPQVTKETQYFGPGTRLLVL.